The count of the clone carrying this T cell receptor beta chain is one. Its antigen is as yet unknown. This sample is drawn from a study of graft-versus-host responses after intestinal transplantation. Background on the study: For approximately three years after anti-thymocyte globulin induction, all recipients took tacrolimus and steroids. General study findings and limits: The marrow of recipients harbored GvH clones, and ileum or blood showed some of them first. The highest levels of circulating GvH clones went along with early declines in HvG clones after transplant.

The V end was cut by 2 bases, the J end by 2 bases, with 9 bases between. The CDR3 runs to 14 residues. CDR1 SGHRS and CDR2 YFSETQ come from the germline V gene. Here immunoSEQ multiplex PCR was the method, and the copy in TCRdb shows in-frame clones only, minus some. The sample lists roughly 120,000 clones; 90% to 95% were seen once. This material consisted of unstimulated CD4+ T cells sorted from spleen or lymph node cells, taken before transplant. This sequence joins TRBV5-1 and TRBJ2-3; D remains ambiguous. This clonotype originated in a human donor who was the organ donor for an intestinal transplant. The CDR3 sequence is CASSFTPSTDTQYF. The CDR3 DNA follows: TGCGCCAGCAGCTTTACACCTTCCACAGATACGCAGTATTTT.